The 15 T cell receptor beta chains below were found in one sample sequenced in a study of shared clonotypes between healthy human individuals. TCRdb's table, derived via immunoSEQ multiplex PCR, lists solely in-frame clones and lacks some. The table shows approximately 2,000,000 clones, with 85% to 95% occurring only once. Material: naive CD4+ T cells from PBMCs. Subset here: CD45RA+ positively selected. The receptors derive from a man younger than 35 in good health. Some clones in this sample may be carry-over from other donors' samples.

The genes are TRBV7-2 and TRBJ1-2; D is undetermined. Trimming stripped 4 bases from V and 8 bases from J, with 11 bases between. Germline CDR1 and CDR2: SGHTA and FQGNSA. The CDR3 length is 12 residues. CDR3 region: CASSSPHGGYTF. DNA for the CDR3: TGTGCCAGCAGCTCTCCACATGGGGGCTACACCTTC.

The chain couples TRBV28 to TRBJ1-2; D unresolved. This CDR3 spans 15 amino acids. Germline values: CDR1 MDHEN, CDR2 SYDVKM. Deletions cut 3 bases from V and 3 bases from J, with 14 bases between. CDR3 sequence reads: CASSFGKGSDYGYTF. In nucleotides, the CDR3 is TGTGCCAGCAGTTTCGGCAAAGGGTCGGACTATGGCTACACCTTC.

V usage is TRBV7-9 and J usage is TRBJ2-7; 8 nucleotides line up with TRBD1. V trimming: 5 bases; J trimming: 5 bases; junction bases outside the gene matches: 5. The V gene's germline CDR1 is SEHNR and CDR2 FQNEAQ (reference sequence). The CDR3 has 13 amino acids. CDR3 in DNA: TGTGCCAGCAGCCAGACAGGGGTCGACGAGCAGTACTTC. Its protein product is CASSQTGVDEQYF.

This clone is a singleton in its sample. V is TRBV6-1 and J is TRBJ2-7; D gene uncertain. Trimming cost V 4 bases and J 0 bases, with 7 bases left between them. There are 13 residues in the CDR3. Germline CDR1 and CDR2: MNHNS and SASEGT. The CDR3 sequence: CASSAVISYEQYF. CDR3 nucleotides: TGTGCCAGCAGTGCGGTTATCTCCTACGAGCAGTACTTC.

The CDR3 DNA follows: TGTGCCAGCTCACCCGGGGGGAGAGGTCACACTGAAGCTTTCTTT. Its protein is CASSPGGRGHTEAFF. The gene calls are TRBV18 and TRBJ1-1; D is perhaps TRBD1 (5 bases). V was clipped by 3 bases and J by 3 bases, with 14 bases between them. The CDR3 totals 15 residues. The V gene's germline CDR1 is KGHSH and CDR2 LQKENI.

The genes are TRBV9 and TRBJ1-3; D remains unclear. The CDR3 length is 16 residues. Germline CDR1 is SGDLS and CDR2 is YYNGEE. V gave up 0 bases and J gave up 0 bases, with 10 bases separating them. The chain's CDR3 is CASSVASTVSGNTIYF. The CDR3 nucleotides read TGTGCCAGCAGCGTAGCGTCGACGGTCTCTGGAAACACCATATATTTT. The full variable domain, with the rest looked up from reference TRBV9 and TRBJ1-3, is DSGVTQTPKHLITATGQRVTLRCSPRSGDLSVYWYQQSLDQGLQFLIQYYNGEERAKGNILERFSAQQFPDLHSELNLSSLELGDSALYFCASSVASTVSGNTIYFGEGSWLTVV.

The CDR3 DNA is TGTGCCAGCAGTTTAATCTGGACTAGCGGTTACAATGAGCAGTTCTTC. It encodes CASSLIWTSGYNEQFF. The rearrangement uses TRBV27 and TRBJ2-1; TRBD2 aligns across 10 bases. This CDR3 spans 16 amino acids. V was pared by 2 bases and J by 4 bases, with 5 bases of the junction left unmatched. Germline CDR1 and CDR2: MNHEY and SMNVEV (reference sequence).

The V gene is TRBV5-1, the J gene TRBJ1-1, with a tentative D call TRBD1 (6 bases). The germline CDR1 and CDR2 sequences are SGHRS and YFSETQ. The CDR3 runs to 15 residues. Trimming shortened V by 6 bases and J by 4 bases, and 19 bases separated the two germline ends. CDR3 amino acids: CASTTDPGGPTEAFF. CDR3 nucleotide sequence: TGCGCCAGCACCACCGATCCGGGGGGCCCCACTGAAGCTTTCTTT.

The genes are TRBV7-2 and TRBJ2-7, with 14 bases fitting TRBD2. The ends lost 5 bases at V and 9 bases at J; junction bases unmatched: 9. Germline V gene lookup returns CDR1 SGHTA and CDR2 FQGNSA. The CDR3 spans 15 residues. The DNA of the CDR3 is TGTGCCAGCAGCATCGGGACTAGCGGGAGTACTTGGCAGTACTTC. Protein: CASSIGTSGSTWQYF.

CDR3 sequence (DNA): TGCGCCAGCAGCTTGGGGACTGAAAGGACCTACGAGCAGTACTTC. This sequence encodes CASSLGTERTYEQYF. This chain connects TRBV5-1 to TRBJ2-7, with a possible D match to TRBD2 (5 bases). Trimming removed 0 bases at V and 2 bases at J, with 12 bases between. This CDR3 has 15 amino acids. Germline CDR1 SGHRS, CDR2 YFSETQ.

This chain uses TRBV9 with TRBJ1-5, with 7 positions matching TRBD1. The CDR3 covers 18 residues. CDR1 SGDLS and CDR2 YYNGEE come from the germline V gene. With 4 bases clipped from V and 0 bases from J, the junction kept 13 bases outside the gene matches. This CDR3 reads CASSPREDRRDSNQPQHF. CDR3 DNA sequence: TGTGCCAGCAGCCCCCGAGAGGACAGGAGAGATAGCAATCAGCCCCAGCATTTT. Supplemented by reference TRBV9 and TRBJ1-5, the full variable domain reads DSGVTQTPKHLITATGQRVTLRCSPRSGDLSVYWYQQSLDQGLQFLIQYYNGEERAKGNILERFSAQQFPDLHSELNLSSLELGDSALYFCASSPREDRRDSNQPQHFGDGTRLSIL.

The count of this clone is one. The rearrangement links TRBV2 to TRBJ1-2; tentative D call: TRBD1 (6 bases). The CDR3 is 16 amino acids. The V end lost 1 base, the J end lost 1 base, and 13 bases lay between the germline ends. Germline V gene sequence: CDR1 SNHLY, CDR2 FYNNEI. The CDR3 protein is CASSEDRVPYNYGYTF. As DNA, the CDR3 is TGTGCCAGCAGTGAAGACAGGGTCCCTTATAACTATGGCTACACCTTC. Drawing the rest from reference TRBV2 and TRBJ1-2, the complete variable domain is EPEVTQTPSHQVTQMGQEVILRCVPISNHLYFYWYRQILGQKVEFLVSFYNNEISEKSEIFDDQFSVERPDGSNFTLKIRSTKLEDSAMYFCASSEDRVPYNYGYTFGSGTRLTVV.

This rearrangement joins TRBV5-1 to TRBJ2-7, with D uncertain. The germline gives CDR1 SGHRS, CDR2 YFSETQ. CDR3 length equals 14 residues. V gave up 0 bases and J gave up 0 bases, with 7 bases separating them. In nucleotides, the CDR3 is TGCGCCAGCAGCTTGGACTTCTACTCCTACGAGCAGTACTTC. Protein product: CASSLDFYSYEQYF.

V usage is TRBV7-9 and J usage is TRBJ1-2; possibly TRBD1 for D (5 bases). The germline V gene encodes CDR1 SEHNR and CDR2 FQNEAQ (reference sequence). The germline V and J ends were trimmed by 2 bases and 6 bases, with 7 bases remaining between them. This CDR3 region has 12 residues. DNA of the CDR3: TGTGCCAGCAGCTTAATAGGGGATGGCTACACCTTC. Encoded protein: CASSLIGDGYTF.

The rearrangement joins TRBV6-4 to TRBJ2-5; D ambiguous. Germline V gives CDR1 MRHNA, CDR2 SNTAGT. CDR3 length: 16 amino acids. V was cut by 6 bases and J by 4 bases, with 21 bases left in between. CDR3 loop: CASSHSNGIPTETQYF. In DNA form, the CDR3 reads TGTGCCAGCAGCCACTCGAACGGTATTCCGACAGAGACCCAGTACTTC.